The present T cell receptor (beta chain) was sequenced within a study of cytomegalovirus exposure and HLA in healthy donors. Overall study results and limits: There were 150 to 200 TCR beta chains listed as cytomegalovirus-associated. Analyses of presence/absence relied on an assumption of roughly uniform sequencing depth across donors. In a later analysis, HLA-associated TCR beta chains were more clonally expanded than equally common others.

In the case of this clone: What it binds is unknown.

V shed 6 bases, J shed 4 bases, and the junction held 7 bases outside the gene matches. The length of the CDR3 is 16 residues. From germline, CDR1 is MDHEN and CDR2 SYDVKM. Primers for the PCR totalled 60 Vbeta and 13 Jbeta. The method was immunoSEQ multiplex PCR; TCRdb's version includes in-frame clones alone and lacks a portion of them. The table lists about 150,000 clones, about three quarters of them singletons. The sequence was collected from a woman aged 40 to 55 in good health and CMV-seronegative. The chain joins TRBV28 to TRBJ2-2; 11 nucleotides agree with TRBD2. Sequencing was done on a sample of PBMCs. CDR3 loop: CASRPTSGKGTGELFF. CDR3 sequence (DNA): TGTGCCAGCAGACCGACTAGCGGGAAAGGCACCGGGGAGCTGTTTTTT.